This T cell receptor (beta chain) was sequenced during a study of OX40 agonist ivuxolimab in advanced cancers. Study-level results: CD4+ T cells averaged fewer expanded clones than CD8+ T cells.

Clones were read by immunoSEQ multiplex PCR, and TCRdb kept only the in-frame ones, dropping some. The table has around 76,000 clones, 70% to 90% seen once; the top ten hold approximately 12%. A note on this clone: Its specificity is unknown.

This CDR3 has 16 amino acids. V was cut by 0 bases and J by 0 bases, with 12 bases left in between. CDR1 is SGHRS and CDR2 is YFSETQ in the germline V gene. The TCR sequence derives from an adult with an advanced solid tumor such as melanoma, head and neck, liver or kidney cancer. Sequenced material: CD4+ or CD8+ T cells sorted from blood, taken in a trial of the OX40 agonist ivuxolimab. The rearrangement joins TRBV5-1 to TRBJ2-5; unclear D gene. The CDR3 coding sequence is TGCGCCAGCAGCTTGGGCCCTGTCGGCGACCAAGAGACCCAGTACTTC. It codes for CASSLGPVGDQETQYF. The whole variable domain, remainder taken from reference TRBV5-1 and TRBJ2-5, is KAGVTQTPRYLIKTRGQQVTLSCSPISGHRSVSWYQQTPGQGLQFLFEYFSETQRNKGNFPGRFSGRQFSNSRSEMNVSTLELGDSALYLCASSLGPVGDQETQYFGPGTRLLVL.